One T cell receptor beta chain is described in this entry. The use of a sample-barcoded 5' primer and a J-beta primer mix characterized a second PCR of roughly 7 to 11 cycles. MiXCR, run by TCRdb on the 5' RACE reads, gives a single entry per CDR3 protein. The table has around 1.5 million distinct CDR3 sequences, roughly 30% seen once. The sample comes from a study of blood T cells in healthy people across ages. Germline CDR1 MNHNS, CDR2 SASEGT. Trimming stripped 3 bases from V and 7 bases from J, with 22 bases between. There are 17 residues in the CDR3. This sequence was found in a woman in her thirties in good health. This chain links TRBV6-1 with TRBJ1-3; D is ambiguous. Sequences were obtained from blood. CDR3 region: CASSETRYKNKWNTIYF. The DNA for the CDR3 is TGTGCCAGCAGTGAGACCCGTTACAAAAACAAGTGGAACACCATATATTTT.